Following are 23 T cell receptor beta chains from one sample sequenced in a study of PD-1 blockade in classical Hodgkin lymphoma. Some clones are missing from TCRdb's copy, which holds only in-frame ones; the method was immunoSEQ multiplex PCR. The sample consists of 90,000 to 140,000 clones, about 92% of them appearing once. Time point specified: cycle 4 day 1 (C4D1), after around six weeks of nivolumab. Exposure to brentuximab vedotin varied, and each patient had relapsed following autologous stem cell transplantation. The source material was peripheral blood mononuclear cells (PBMCs), sampled before the fourth cycle of nivolumab. These receptors all stem from a human donor with classical Hodgkin lymphoma.

The chain combines TRBV27 with TRBJ2-7; possibly TRBD1 for D (5 bases). Germline CDR1 is MNHEY and CDR2 is SMNVEV (reference sequence). The CDR3 spans 15 residues. The V end lost 0 bases, the J end lost 4 bases, and 13 bases lay between the germline ends. The CDR3 loop is CASSLSWGAGYEQYF. CDR3 coding DNA: TGTGCCAGCAGTTTATCGTGGGGCGCAGGGTACGAGCAGTACTTC.

This chain connects TRBV5-1 to TRBJ2-7; D is unclear. The CDR3 sequence is 16 residues long. Germline-derived CDR1 and CDR2 are SGHRS and YFSETQ. Deletions cut 0 bases from V and 2 bases from J, with 15 bases between. The CDR3 region has the DNA TGCGCCAGCAGCTTGGTTGTAGGCGACCCTCCCTACGAGCAGTACTTC. This codes for CASSLVVGDPPYEQYF.

V usage is TRBV10-3 and J usage is TRBJ1-5, with D possibly being TRBD1 (5 bases). With 3 bases removed from V and 9 bases from J, the gap between germline ends came to 6 bases. The CDR3 is made up of 11 amino acids. Germline V CDR1 and CDR2: ENHRY, SYGVKD. The CDR3 region is CAISDGGPQHF. CDR3 sequence (DNA): TGTGCCATCAGTGACGGGGGGCCCCAGCATTTT.

This chain connects TRBV27 to TRBJ2-2, with 10 bases aligning to TRBD2. V shed 2 bases, J shed 9 bases, and the junction held 6 bases outside the gene matches. The V gene's germline CDR1 is MNHEY and CDR2 SMNVEV (reference sequence). The CDR3 loop spans 15 amino acids. DNA of the CDR3: TGTGCCAGCAGTTTAGGGGTAGCGGGGGGCCGGGAGCTGTTTTTT. Its protein product is CASSLGVAGGRELFF.

V usage is TRBV28 and J usage is TRBJ1-1; D not certain. The CDR3 loop spans 10 amino acids. Trimming shortened V by 5 bases and J by 12 bases, and 10 bases separated the two germline ends. Germline CDR1 reads MDHEN; CDR2 reads SYDVKM. In DNA form, the CDR3 reads TGTGCCAGCAGTGACCGGACGTCTTTCTTT. Protein: CASSDRTSFF.

This clone was seen once. This rearrangement joins TRBV28 to TRBJ1-2; 10 nucleotides line up with TRBD1. V lost 2 bases, J lost 7 bases, and 10 bases stayed unmatched. The CDR3 is 16 residues long. The germline V gene has CDR1 MDHEN and CDR2 SYDVKM. In nucleotides, the CDR3 is TGTGCCAGCAGTTTACCCCTTCGACAGGGGGCGTCTGGCTACACCTTC. Its translation: CASSLPLRQGASGYTF.

The gene calls are TRBV5-5 and TRBJ1-2; D is perhaps TRBD1 (6 bases). Germline CDR1 SGHKS, CDR2 YYEKEE (reference sequence). The CDR3 loop spans 16 amino acids. V gave up 6 bases and J gave up 8 bases, with 26 bases separating them. CDR3: CASTKLTGAALWGYTF. The CDR3 nucleotides are TGTGCCAGCACCAAGCTCACGGGGGCGGCTCTATGGGGCTACACCTTC.

The CDR3 sequence: CSVDGLARGNEQFF. The CDR3 DNA sequence: TGCAGCGTTGACGGACTAGCGCGAGGGAATGAGCAGTTCTTC. The genes are TRBV29-1 and TRBJ2-1, with 9 bases identical to TRBD2. The CDR3 covers 14 residues. Germline loops: CDR1 SQVTM, CDR2 ANQGSEA. The V and J ends lost 3 bases and 7 bases, in that order; junction bases with no gene match: 7.

V and J are TRBV6-5 and TRBJ2-7; TRBD2 might be the D (5 bases). Germline lookup yields CDR1 MNHEY and CDR2 SVGAGI. The CDR3 contains 11 residues. V gave up 8 bases and J gave up 0 bases, with 5 bases separating them. CDR3 amino acids: CASGSSYEQYF. CDR3 DNA sequence: TGTGCCAGCGGGAGCTCCTACGAGCAGTACTTC.

V gene TRBV4-3 combines with J gene TRBJ2-2; 16 bases map to TRBD2. The CDR3 covers 18 residues. Trimming at V came to 6 bases and at J to 4 bases, leaving 8 bases not matched to a gene. The germline CDR1 and CDR2 sequences are LGHNA and YSLEER. CDR3 sequence: CASRPGLAGGRGTGELFF. The CDR3 bases are TGCGCCAGCAGACCGGGACTAGCGGGAGGGCGAGGCACCGGGGAGCTGTTTTTT.

This clone showed up just once. This chain connects TRBV18 to TRBJ2-7; D unclear. Trimming took 2 bases from V and 5 from J, leaving 7 bases between them. The CDR3 length is 12 residues. CDR1 is KGHSH, CDR2 LQKENI, per germline. The CDR3 DNA is TGTGCCAGCTCACCATCCGGTGACGAGCAGTACTTC. It codes for CASSPSGDEQYF.

The chain joins TRBV10-3 to TRBJ2-7, with 8 bases fitting TRBD2. With 2 bases clipped from V and 2 bases from J, the junction kept 11 bases outside the gene matches. Looked up from germline, CDR1 is ENHRY and CDR2 is SYGVKD. The CDR3 consists of 17 residues. The CDR3 DNA follows: TGTGCCATCAGTGAGCAAGGAAAACTAGCGGTTACCTACGAGCAGTACTTC. It specifies CAISEQGKLAVTYEQYF.

The V call is TRBV4-1, the J call TRBJ2-7; D may be TRBD1 (6 bases). V was trimmed by 1 base and J by 3 bases, leaving 16 bases between them. CDR1 is MGHRA and CDR2 is YSYEKL in the germline V gene. The CDR3 covers 16 residues. For the CDR3, the DNA is TGCGCCAGCAGCCAAGCCTCGGACAGCGCGGGCTACGAGCAGTACTTC. It is translated as CASSQASDSAGYEQYF.

This chain uses TRBV28 with TRBJ2-6; maybe TRBD1 (6 bases). The CDR3 sequence is 18 residues long. V was shortened by 6 bases and J by 0 bases, with 18 bases between the two germline ends. The germline CDR1 and CDR2 sequences are MDHEN and SYDVKM. This CDR3 reads CASSTEMDSYSGANVLTF. The CDR3 bases are TGTGCCAGCAGCACTGAGATGGACAGTTACTCTGGGGCCAACGTCCTGACTTTC.

The J gene is TRBJ1-2, the V gene TRBV6-5; D is possibly TRBD1 (5 bases). Germline CDR1 MNHEY, CDR2 SVGAGI. The CDR3 is 15 residues long. V lost 4 bases to trimming and J lost 2 bases, with 14 bases between them. The CDR3: CASSSPGRENYGYTF. For the CDR3, the DNA is TGTGCCAGCAGTTCCCCGGGACGGGAGAACTATGGCTACACCTTC.

J is TRBJ1-4 and V is TRBV28; 9 bases line up with TRBD1. Germline CDR1 MDHEN, CDR2 SYDVKM. The CDR3 is 15 amino acids. J was trimmed by 7 bases and V by 3 bases; bases with no gene match: 6. The CDR3 DNA reads TGTGCCAGCAGTTTTTCCACAGGGGGCTCTGAAAAACTGTTTTTT. Its translation: CASSFSTGGSEKLFF.

The chain links TRBV19 to TRBJ2-7; 7 nucleotides agree with TRBD1. CDR3 length: 14 residues. V was clipped by 3 bases and J by 2 bases; unmatched bases: 4. Germline assignment: CDR1 LNHDA and CDR2 SQIVND (reference sequence). The CDR3 DNA reads as TGTGCCAGTAGTATGACAGGGATCACCTACGAGCAGTACTTC. It translates to CASSMTGITYEQYF. The variable domain in full, completed from reference TRBV19 and TRBJ2-7, reads DGGITQSPKYLFRKEGQNVTLSCEQNLNHDAMYWYRQDPGQGLRLIYYSQIVNDFQKGDIAEGYSVSREKKESFPLTVTSAQKNPTAFYLCASSMTGITYEQYFGPGTRLTVT.

This clone was seen only a few times. V is TRBV4-1 and J is TRBJ2-3; TRBD2 might be the D (6 bases). Trimming took off 0 bases at V and 2 bases at J, with 18 bases between the two ends. CDR1 is MGHRA, CDR2 YSYEKL, per germline. The CDR3 is 18 residues long. This chain's CDR3 is CASSQEAGGSGFTDTQYF. Written as DNA, the CDR3 is TGCGCCAGCAGCCAAGAGGCAGGCGGAAGCGGGTTCACAGATACGCAGTATTTT.

In its sample, this clone was seen once. CDR3 bases: TGTGCCAGCAGCAAACGCCCGAGACAGGGAAGGAGGACTGAAGCTTTCTTT. Its translation is CASSKRPRQGRRTEAFF. The chain has TRBV21-1 and TRBJ1-1; the table names TRBD1, a call not compared with the DNA. TRBV21-1 is termed a pseudogene. The CDR3 is 17 amino acids.

V is TRBV11-2 and J is TRBJ2-4; D could derive from TRBD1 or TRBD2 (5 bases each). Trimming removed 5 bases from V and 2 bases from J, with 7 bases in between. Germline-derived CDR1 and CDR2 are SGHAT and FQNNGV. The CDR3 has 13 amino acids. CDR3 DNA sequence: TGTGCCAGCAGCACGGGACCCAAAAACATTCAGTACTTC. This sequence encodes CASSTGPKNIQYF.

This clone was recorded a few times. The CDR3 nucleotides are TGTGCCAGCTCACCCGGGCCCGGAGTGGGCTATGGCTACACCTTC. Protein product: CASSPGPGVGYGYTF. The rearrangement links TRBV18 to TRBJ1-2; D unresolved. Per germline, CDR1 KGHSH and CDR2 LQKENI. The CDR3 loop spans 15 amino acids. V dropped 3 bases and J dropped 4 bases, with 15 bases sitting between them.

The chain is built from TRBV6-5 and TRBJ2-7; a possible D gene is TRBD2 (5 bases). The CDR3 is 11 amino acids. The V and J ends lost 5 bases and 4 bases respectively, with 6 bases between them. CDR1 MNHEY and CDR2 SVGAGI come from the germline V gene. The CDR3 bases are TGTGCCAGCAGTACGGGGTACGAGCAGTACTTC. The encoded protein is CASSTGYEQYF.

V and J are TRBV4-3 and TRBJ2-7; a weak D match, TRBD2 (5 bases). The CDR3 extends over 14 amino acids. V shed 1 base and J shed 0 bases, with 7 bases lying between them. The V gene's germline CDR1 is LGHNA and CDR2 YSLEER. The CDR3 coding sequence is TGCGCCAGCAGCCAAGCGGGATACTCCTACGAGCAGTACTTC. Translated, it gives CASSQAGYSYEQYF.